This is a list of T cell receptor beta chains from one sample in a study of blood T cell repertoires in COVID-19. Profiled with immunoSEQ multiplex PCR; TCRdb holds only in-frame clones, not every one. Of 70,000 to 100,000 clones detected, 86% appear once; the ten largest clones hold 0.95% to 1.5%. Sequenced material: peripheral blood. The receptors were sampled from a man aged 80 or over with active or convalescent COVID-19. The CDR3 runs from the conserved cysteine through the conserved F or W. A D gene is named only where the DNA matches it firmly. For some rows the clone size is stated as once, few or many, or as a class when expanded; others skip it.

clone_size	d_call	v_call	j_call	cdr3_nt	cdr3_aa
NA	TRBD1	TRBV7-2	TRBJ1-1	TGTGCCAGCAGCACCCAGGGGGCCCTGAACACTGAAGCTTTCTTT	CASSTQGALNTEAFF
NA	TRBD2	TRBV18	TRBJ2-7	TGTGCCAGCTCACCCAATGGGGCCCTAGCGGGAGTCTACGAGCAGTACTTC	CASSPNGALAGVYEQYF
NA	TRBD1	TRBV6-5	TRBJ2-1	TGTGCCAGCAGTTCCCGAGGACAGGGGTTCGAGCAGTTCTTC	CASSSRGQGFEQFF
NA	NA	TRBV6-5	TRBJ2-5	TGTGCCAGCAGGAGGACAGTGCAAGAGACCCAGTACTTC	CASRRTVQETQYF
NA	NA	TRBV5-4	TRBJ1-2	TGTGCCAGCAGCTTGCAGGGTGGAGCTGGCTACACCTTC	CASSLQGGAGYTF
NA	NA	TRBV4-1	TRBJ1-2	TGCGCCAGCAGCCAAGAGGCGGGGAAGTATGGCTACACCTTC	CASSQEAGKYGYTF
NA	NA	TRBV5-5	TRBJ1-6	TGTGCCAGCAGGATGCGGGGTCAAGATAATTCACCCCTCCACTTT	CASRMRGQDNSPLHF
NA	TRBD1	TRBV28	TRBJ1-1	TGTGCCAGCAGTTTCGGAGGGGGCTTTAGAACTGAAGCTTTCTTT	CASSFGGGFRTEAFF
NA	NA	TRBV19	TRBJ2-7	TGTGCCAGTAGTATAGTTGGTTGGAGCTCCTACGAGCAGTACTTC	CASSIVGWSSYEQYF
NA	NA	TRBV30	TRBJ1-5	TGTGCCTGGAGTGTACCCGGGTCGGGTCAGCCCCAGCATTTT	CAWSVPGSGQPQHF
NA	TRBD2	TRBV24-1	TRBJ2-1	TGTGCCACCAGTGATTTTTCTAGCGGGAAAAACAATGAGCAGTTCTTC	CATSDFSSGKNNEQFF
few	TRBD2	TRBV2	TRBJ2-2	TGTGCCAGCACCGGGGGGTTAGGCCCAACCGGGGAGCTGTTTTTT	CASTGGLGPTGELFF
NA	TRBD2	TRBV30	TRBJ2-3	TGTGCCTGGAGTTATAGCGGGAGCACAGATACGCAGTATTTT	CAWSYSGSTDTQYF
once	NA	TRBV9	TRBJ2-7	TGTGCCAGCAGCGTGCGGGGAGGTAAAGGCGAGCAGTACTTC	CASSVRGGKGEQYF
NA	NA	TRBV29-1	TRBJ1-5	TGCAGCGTGAAACAGGGAAATCAGCCCCAGCATTTT	CSVKQGNQPQHF
NA	NA	TRBV25-1	TRBJ2-1	TGTGCCAGCAGTGACCCCGGGACATCGGGTAATGAGCAGTTCTTC	CASSDPGTSGNEQFF
NA	NA	TRBV6-1	TRBJ2-7	TGTGCCAGCAGTGAAAGGACTTACTACGAGCAGTACTTC	CASSERTYYEQYF
once	NA	TRBV29-1	TRBJ2-1	TGCAGCGCGGGACAACGCAATGAGCAGTTCTTC	CSAGQRNEQFF
NA	TRBD2	TRBV7-9	TRBJ2-3	TGTGCCAGCAGCGCAACTAGCGGGAGAACCCCCACAGATACGCAGTATTTT	CASSATSGRTPTDTQYF
few	NA	TRBV5-1	TRBJ2-3	TGCGCCAGCAGCAGCAACCGGGGGAGGGATACGCAGTATTTT	CASSSNRGRDTQYF
NA	NA	TRBV21-1	TRBJ2-2	TGTGCCAGCAGCAACGGCAGGGGGAACACCGGGGAGCTGTTTTTT	CASSNGRGNTGELFF
once	TRBD1	TRBV19	TRBJ1-2	TGTGCCAGTAGTACCGTTCCCGGGACAGGGGTTCATGGCTACACCTTC	CASSTVPGTGVHGYTF
NA	NA	TRBV6-5	TRBJ2-2	TGTGCCAGCAGACAGGGCAGAAACACCGGGGAGCTGTTTTTT	CASRQGRNTGELFF
NA	TRBD2	TRBV3-1/TRBV3-2	TRBJ2-7	TGTGCCAGCAGCCAAACTAGCGGGTACTACGAGCAGTACTTC	CASSQTSGYYEQYF
NA	NA	TRBV5-1	TRBJ1-3	TGCGCCAGCAGCTCTAGGGACATTTTCTCTGGAAACACCATATATTTT	CASSSRDIFSGNTIYF
NA	NA	TRBV7-8	TRBJ2-7	TGTGCCAGCAGCCGGGGGGCTAGCGGCTCCTACGAGCAGTACTTC	CASSRGASGSYEQYF
NA	TRBD2	TRBV6-2/TRBV6-3	TRBJ2-2	TGTGCCAGCAGTCTAAGACTAGCGGGAGGGCCGGGGACCGGGGAGCTGTTTTTT	CASSLRLAGGPGTGELFF
NA	TRBD1	TRBV6-2/TRBV6-3	TRBJ1-1	TGTGCCAGCAGTTACCATCAGACAGGGGGCCTAAAAGGGGTCACTGAAGCTTTCTTT	CASSYHQTGGLKGVTEAFF
NA	TRBD1	TRBV11-3	TRBJ2-1	TGTGCCAGCAGCTTAGATCGCCCCAGCCGGGACAGGGGGCTCGATGAGCAGTTCTTC	CASSLDRPSRDRGLDEQFF
NA	NA	TRBV5-1	TRBJ2-5	TGCGCCAGCAGCTTGGGAGGCGGGCAAGAGACCCAGTACTTC	CASSLGGGQETQYF
NA	TRBD1	TRBV5-4	TRBJ1-6	TGTGCCAGCAGCTTGGACAGGGGTTCACCCCTCCACTTT	CASSLDRGSPLHF
NA	TRBD2	TRBV5-1	TRBJ2-4	TGCGCCAGCAGCTTACTAGCGGGGACCAAAAACATTCAGTACTTC	CASSLLAGTKNIQYF
once	TRBD2	TRBV24-1	TRBJ2-2	TGTGCCACCCGGGGAGGGGCGTGGTACGGGGAGCTGTTTTTT	CATRGGAWYGELFF
NA	NA	TRBV27	TRBJ1-2	TGTGCCAGCAGGCCAGGGGAAGAGGCTAACTATGGCTACACCTTC	CASRPGEEANYGYTF
NA	NA	TRBV5-6	TRBJ1-5	TGTGCCAGCAGCCGAGAAGCGAATCAGCCCCAGCATTTT	CASSREANQPQHF
NA	NA	TRBV7-2	TRBJ2-1	TGTGCCAGCAGCTTAGCTTTTGGGAGCTCCTACAATGAGCAGTTCTTC	CASSLAFGSSYNEQFF
NA	NA	TRBV30	TRBJ2-1	TGTGCCTGGAGTTTTACCCTAAATGAGCAGTTCTTC	CAWSFTLNEQFF
NA	NA	TRBV21-1	TRBJ1-5	TGTGCCAGCAGCAGTCTCATCTGGCTCAATCAGCCCCAGCATTTT	CASSSLIWLNQPQHF
NA	NA	TRBV3-1/TRBV3-2	TRBJ1-3	TGTGCCAGCAGCCAAGGAGCGCCTGATGGAAACACCATATATTTT	CASSQGAPDGNTIYF
NA	NA	TRBV18	TRBJ1-5	TGTGCCAGCTCACCGAAAATCAGTGATCAGCCCCAGCATTTT	CASSPKISDQPQHF
few	TRBD2	TRBV28	TRBJ2-2	TGTGCCAGCAGACGGACTAGCGGGTCGAACACCGGGGAGCTGTTTTTT	CASRRTSGSNTGELFF
NA	TRBD2	TRBV7-2	TRBJ2-7	TGTGCCAGCAGCTTAGAGGGACTAGCGGCCTACGAGCAGTACTTC	CASSLEGLAAYEQYF
NA	TRBD2	TRBV7-2	TRBJ2-5	TGTGCCAGCAGCTCCCGACTAGCTCAGTGGGAGACCCAGTACTTC	CASSSRLAQWETQYF
once	NA	TRBV4-2	TRBJ1-6	TGTGCCAGCAGCCAACTACAGGATAATTCACCCCTCCACTTT	CASSQLQDNSPLHF
few	TRBD1	TRBV9	TRBJ1-2	TGTGCCAGCAGCGTAGATCCCTGGGACAGATCTGGCGGCTACACCTTC	CASSVDPWDRSGGYTF
NA	NA	TRBV7-9	TRBJ2-3	TGTGCCAGCAGCAGAGCTGCGGCTAGCACAGATACGCAGTATTTT	CASSRAAASTDTQYF
NA	NA	TRBV7-2	TRBJ1-3	TGTGCCAGCAGCTTAGTGGCCAGCTCTGGAAACACCATATATTTT	CASSLVASSGNTIYF
NA	TRBD1	TRBV7-6	TRBJ1-2	TGTGCCAGCAGCTCAAAGGACAGGGGCTATGGCTACACCTTC	CASSSKDRGYGYTF
NA	NA	TRBV6-1	TRBJ1-6	TGTGCCAGCAGTGTTCGGGGGGGGGCGAGCTCCTATAATTCACCCCTCCACTTT	CASSVRGGASSYNSPLHF
NA	TRBD2	TRBV4-1	TRBJ2-7	TGCGCCAGCAGCCAGACCCTAGCGGGAAGAGCCTACGAGCAGTACTTC	CASSQTLAGRAYEQYF
NA	NA	TRBV11-3	TRBJ2-1	TGTGCCAGCAGCTTCGGTGGACTTCAGAATGAGCAGTTCTTC	CASSFGGLQNEQFF